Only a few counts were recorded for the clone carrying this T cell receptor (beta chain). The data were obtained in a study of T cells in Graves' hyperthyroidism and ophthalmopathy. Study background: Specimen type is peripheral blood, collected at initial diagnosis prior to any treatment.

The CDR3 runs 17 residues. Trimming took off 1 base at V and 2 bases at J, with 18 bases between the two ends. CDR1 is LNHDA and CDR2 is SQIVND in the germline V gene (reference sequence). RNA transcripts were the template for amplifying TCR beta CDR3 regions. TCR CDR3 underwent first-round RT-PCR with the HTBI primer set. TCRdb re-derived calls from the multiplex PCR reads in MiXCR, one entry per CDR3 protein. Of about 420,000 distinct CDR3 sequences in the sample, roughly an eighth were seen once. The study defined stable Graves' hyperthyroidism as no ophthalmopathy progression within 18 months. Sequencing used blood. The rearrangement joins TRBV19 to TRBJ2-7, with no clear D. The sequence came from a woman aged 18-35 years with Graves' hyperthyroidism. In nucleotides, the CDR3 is TGTGCCAGTAGTATAGCCGTAGGCGATACAAGAACCTACGAGCAGTACTTC. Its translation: CASSIAVGDTRTYEQYF. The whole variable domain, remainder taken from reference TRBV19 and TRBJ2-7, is DGGITQSPKYLFRKEGQNVTLSCEQNLNHDAMYWYRQDPGQGLRLIYYSQIVNDFQKGDIAEGYSVSREKKESFPLTVTSAQKNPTAFYLCASSIAVGDTRTYEQYFGPGTRLTVT.